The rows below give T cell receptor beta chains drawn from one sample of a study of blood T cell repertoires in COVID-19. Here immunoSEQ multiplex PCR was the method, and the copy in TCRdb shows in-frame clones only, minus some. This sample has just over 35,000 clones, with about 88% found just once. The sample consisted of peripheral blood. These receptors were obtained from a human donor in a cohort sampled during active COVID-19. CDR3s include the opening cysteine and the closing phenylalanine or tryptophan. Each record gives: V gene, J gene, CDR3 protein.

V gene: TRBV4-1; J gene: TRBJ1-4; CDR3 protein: CASSLRQGTTNEKLFF
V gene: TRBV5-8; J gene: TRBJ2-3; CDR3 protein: CASSTWTDTDTQYF
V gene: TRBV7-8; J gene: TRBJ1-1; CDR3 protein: CASSPYLGIQGETEAFF
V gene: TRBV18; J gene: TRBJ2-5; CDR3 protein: CASSPPGQQETQYF
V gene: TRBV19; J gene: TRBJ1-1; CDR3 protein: CASSIGTVEAFF
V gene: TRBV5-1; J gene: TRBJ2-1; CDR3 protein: CASSLEGQASYNEQFF
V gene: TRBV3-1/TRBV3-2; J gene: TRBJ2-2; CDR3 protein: CASSQVSGELFF
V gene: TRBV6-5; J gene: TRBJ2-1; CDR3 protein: CASSYSQRGEDEQFF
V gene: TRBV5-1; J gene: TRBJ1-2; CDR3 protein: CASSLGGQGSGYTF
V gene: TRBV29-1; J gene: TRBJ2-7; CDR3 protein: CSVAGGAGTSLYEQYF
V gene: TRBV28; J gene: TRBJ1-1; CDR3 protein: CASSLTQGATEAFF
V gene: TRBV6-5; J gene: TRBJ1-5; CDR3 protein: CASSLRDKQPQHF
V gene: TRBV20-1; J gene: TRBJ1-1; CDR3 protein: CSAEPQGIAFF
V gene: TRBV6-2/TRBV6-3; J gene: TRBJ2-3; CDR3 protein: CASSYLPEGGGSADTQYF
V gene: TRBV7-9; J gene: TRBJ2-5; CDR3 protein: CASSIELAAQETQYF
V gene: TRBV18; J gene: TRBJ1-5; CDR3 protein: CASSLSTGTRTYSNQPQHF
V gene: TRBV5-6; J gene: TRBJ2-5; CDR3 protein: CASSLTGGWETQYF
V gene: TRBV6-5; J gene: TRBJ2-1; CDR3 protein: CASTPQGSYNEQFF
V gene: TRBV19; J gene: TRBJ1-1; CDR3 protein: CASSMGQGNTEAFF
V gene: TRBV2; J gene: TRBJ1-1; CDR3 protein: CASSTDSYTEAFF
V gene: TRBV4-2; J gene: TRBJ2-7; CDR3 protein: CASSHVLAGDTYEQYF
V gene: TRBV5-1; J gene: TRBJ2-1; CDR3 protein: CASSLAGGVIEQFF
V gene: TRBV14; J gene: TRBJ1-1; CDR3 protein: CASSQPAWREGSGGPMNTEAFF
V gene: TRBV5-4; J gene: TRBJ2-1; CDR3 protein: CASSLPSGGARRIDEQFF
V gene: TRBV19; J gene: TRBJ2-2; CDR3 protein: CASKGQANTGELFF
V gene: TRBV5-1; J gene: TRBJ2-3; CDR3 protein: CASSLGLAGTSGTQYF
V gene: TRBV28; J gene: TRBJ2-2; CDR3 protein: CASSLWRGTGSGELFF
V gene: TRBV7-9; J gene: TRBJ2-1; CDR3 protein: CASSRAGGPYNEQFF
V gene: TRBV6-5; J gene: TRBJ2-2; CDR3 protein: CASSYGGGSDTGELFF
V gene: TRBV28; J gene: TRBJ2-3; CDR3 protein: CASRSPGGGTDTQYF
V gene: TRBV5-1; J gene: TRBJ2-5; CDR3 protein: CASSLASGGTMETQYF
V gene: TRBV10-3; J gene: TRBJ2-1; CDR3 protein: CAIRATSFNEQFF
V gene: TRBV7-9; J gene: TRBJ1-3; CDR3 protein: CASSPVAGQTGNTIYF
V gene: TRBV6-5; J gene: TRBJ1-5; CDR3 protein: CASSFRTGPQPQHF
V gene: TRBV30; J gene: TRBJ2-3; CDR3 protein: CAQRQGNTDTQYF